This TCR beta chain stems from a study of Graves' ophthalmopathy and Graves' hyperthyroidism (dated 2018 in TCRdb). Background for the entire study: Peripheral blood was collected before any treatment was given, at the time of initial diagnosis. The study used signatures of the TCR beta repertoire to tell Graves' ophthalmopathy apart from Graves' hyperthyroidism and to predict which patients would progress to ophthalmopathy. The roughly 91 discovery patients were randomly split 7:3 into training and test sets. In more than five hyperthyroidism patients, the T-cell repertoires found in thyroid tissue were compared with those found in blood. To explore V-J signatures that separate ophthalmopathy from hyperthyroidism, a discovery set of more than 95 patients was enrolled, consisting of 43 with ophthalmopathy and under 65 with stable hyperthyroidism. An independent validation cohort was composed of roughly 19 hyperthyroidism patients and 17 patients who later progressed from hyperthyroidism to ophthalmopathy. Once sampling was done, hyperthyroidism patients were given methimazole at a starting dose of 30 mg daily, while ophthalmopathy patients were given high-dose intravenous methylprednisolone. In total, over 130 blood samples were TCR-sequenced: 43 ophthalmopathy, 80 or so hyperthyroidism and roughly 17 hyperthyroidism-to-ophthalmopathy patients. Broader findings and caveats from the paper: In cross-validation, the 13-signature model distinguished ophthalmopathy from stable hyperthyroidism with approximately 88% sensitivity and roughly 81% specificity, and in the test set the corresponding values were about 80% and 75%. Among expanded thyroid clonotypes with frequency above 0.001, most also showed up in blood, which suggests that blood repertoires may reflect the thyroid immune response. In validation, the model predicted ophthalmopathy progression with 55% to 71% sensitivity and 72.22% specificity; roughly 12 predicted patients were CT-confirmed with GO in a median of about 7.1 months. Sample size was not statistically predetermined, and group allocation was not concealed from the investigators.

A word on this clonotype: Its antigen is currently not known. No per-base quality is available; no much larger clone lies one base away.

Stable hyperthyroidism was defined as no progression to ophthalmopathy within 18 months of follow-up. Hyperthyroidism patients were newly diagnosed, were aged 18 to 65 years, and had a disease duration under 2 months. Patients with other autoimmune diseases, uncontrolled infections, pregnancy or lactation were excluded. Clinical symptoms, serum thyroxine, TRAb, thyroid ultrasound and orbital computed tomography were used for diagnosis. Ficoll-Paque density gradient centrifugation was used to isolate PBMCs from approximately 10 ml of fresh peripheral blood. Total RNA was extracted with Trizol reagent and quality-checked on an Agilent 2100 Bioanalyzer. The germline V gene (reference sequence) gives CDR1 as SGHKS and CDR2 as YYEKEE. The cysteine opens and the phenylalanine closes a CDR3 of 14 amino acids. The sequence is cut down to CDR3 DNA, 42 bases in frame from base 1. V was cut back by 3 bases and J by 6 bases, leaving a gap of 13 bases between them.

For repertoire sequencing, TCR beta CDR3 regions were amplified from RNA transcripts. The first round of RT-PCR was done with HTBI primers and the Qiagen OneStep RT-PCR kit, and was followed by a second round of multiplex PCR, then size selection and purification. Sequencing of the libraries was carried out on an Illumina HiSeq2000 in paired-end mode with 100 bp reads. The authors processed their data as follows. Reads were processed with SOAPnuke, discarding reads with adapters, uncalled bases, mean Phred below 15, or no exact constant-primer or identifier match. COPE v1.2.5 was used to merge the high-quality paired reads. Each unique nucleotide sequence was treated as a clonotype, and MiTCR v1.1 was used to align the clonotypes to the IMGT TRB V, D and J references. The analysis was limited to V-J combinations with a frequency above 0.0001, which together covered just over 98% of the repertoires. For each V-J combination, a TCR clonal expansion and chaos score was defined as F50 clonal expansion divided by the chaos observed in the TCRdist matrix. Welch's t-statistics and random forest were used to reduce the features to about 12 V-J combinations, which were then used as input to a naive Bayes classifier. The Morisita-Horn index was used to measure how similar the thyroid and blood repertoires were. TCRdb passed the public sequencing reads through fastp at Q25 and MiXCR, retaining productive beta sequences. CDR3 protein duplicates are merged, each entry listing the most common genes and DNA. In this record, the V and J calls reflect TCRdb's handling and not the investigators' own analysis. Across this sample there are roughly 380,000 distinct CDR3 sequences, with roughly 14% seen only once. The ten largest clones add up to approximately 7% of the sample.

The chain is made from TRBV5-5 and TRBJ1-5; a confident D gene designation cannot be given. The receptor was isolated from a woman aged 18-35 years with stable Graves' hyperthyroidism. Donor details come from another sample of the same person, matched by shared clones. Sequenced: peripheral blood. The CDR3 sequence is CASSSTERIQPQHF. The sequenced DNA: TGTGCCAGCAGCTCGACCGAGAGGATTCAGCCCCAGCATTTT.